What follows is one T cell receptor beta chain and its context. Its antigen is undetermined. Amplification by 5'RACE using constant-segment primers produced TCR alpha and TCR beta cDNA libraries that carried sample barcodes and UMIs. TCRdb used MiXCR to reprocess the 5' RACE reads, holding one entry per CDR3 protein. The table shows 500,000 to 600,000 distinct CDR3 sequences, with about 20% occurring only once. The sample belongs to a study of T-cell memory formation after mild COVID-19. Study overall: TCR clustering was largely donor specific.

From germline, CDR1 is MNHEY and CDR2 SVGEGT. The CDR3 sequence is 18 residues long. V lost 7 bases to trimming and J lost 5 bases; unmatched junction nucleotides: 14. Study-wide findings and caveats: The authors left the SARS-CoV-2 specificity of second-wave clones peaking on day 37 unconfirmed. Later expanders leaned CD4+, whereas day 15 to 85 contracting clones were balanced CD4/CD8.

Source material: PBMCs or a T cell subset sorted from them (not recorded which). The chain uses TRBV6-2 or TRBV6-3 and TRBJ2-1; 13 positions agree with TRBD2. The sequence derives from an adult woman who had mild COVID-19 (a few samples of this study predate the infection). Cell type and time point are not known. In nucleotides, the CDR3 is TGTGCCAGCACCGCCGTACTAGCGGGGGGGAAGAGGAACAATGAGCAGTTCTTC. Residues: CASTAVLAGGKRNNEQFF.